The clone carrying this T cell receptor (beta chain) occurred once. Its antigen is not known. This entry is derived from a study of Tregs in tolerant kidney transplant recipients. Study-wide results and caveats: No direct test of biological reproducibility was done here.

TCRdb keeps only in-frame clones here, not all; method: immunoSEQ multiplex PCR. The table shows 110,000 or so clones, with 92% occurring only once. This CDR3 spans 15 amino acids. The V gene's germline CDR1 is SGHNT and CDR2 YYREEE (reference sequence). V was clipped by 0 bases and J by 3 bases, with 12 bases between them. CD4+CD25+CD127- Tregs, CD4+CD25- non-Tregs, CD4 and CD8 cells were sorted. This chain joins TRBV5-4 and TRBJ1-2, with D unresolved. The source material was CD4+ T cells from blood. This clonotype was obtained from a human donor in good health. The CDR3 DNA reads TGTGCCAGCAGCTTGGTCGGCTATCATTACTATGGCTACACCTTC. Protein product: CASSLVGYHYYGYTF.